The sequence of this TCR beta chain was determined in a study of identical twins. This clonotype has a count of ten or more. Trimming removed 1 base at V and 2 bases at J, with 13 bases between. This CDR3 comprises 16 residues. Each CDR3 protein is one row after TCRdb ran MiXCR on the 5' RACE reads. The table shows fewer than 650,000 distinct CDR3 sequences, with around 7.5% occurring only once. The same data also contributed to another study, on yellow fever vaccine responses in identical twins.

The TCR sequence derives from a woman under 30 in good health. The sample taken for sequencing was PBMCs. This rearrangement joins TRBV12-3 or TRBV12-4 to TRBJ2-3; D perhaps matches TRBD2 (5 bases). The CDR3 DNA sequence: TGTGCCAGCAGTTTAGGCCGGGGTGGGGACACAGATACGCAGTATTTT. It translates to CASSLGRGGDTDTQYF.